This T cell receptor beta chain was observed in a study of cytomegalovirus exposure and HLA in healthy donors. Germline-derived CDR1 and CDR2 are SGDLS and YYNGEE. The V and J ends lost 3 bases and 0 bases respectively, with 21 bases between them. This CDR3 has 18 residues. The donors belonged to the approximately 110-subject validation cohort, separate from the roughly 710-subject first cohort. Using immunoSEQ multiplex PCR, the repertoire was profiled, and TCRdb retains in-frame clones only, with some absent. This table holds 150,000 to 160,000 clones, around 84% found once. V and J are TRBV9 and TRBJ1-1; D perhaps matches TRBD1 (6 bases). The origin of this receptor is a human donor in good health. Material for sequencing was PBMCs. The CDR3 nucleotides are TGTGCCAGCAGCGCCCCGACAGGACCCCCTTTCATGAACACTGAAGCTTTCTTT. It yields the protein CASSAPTGPPFMNTEAFF.